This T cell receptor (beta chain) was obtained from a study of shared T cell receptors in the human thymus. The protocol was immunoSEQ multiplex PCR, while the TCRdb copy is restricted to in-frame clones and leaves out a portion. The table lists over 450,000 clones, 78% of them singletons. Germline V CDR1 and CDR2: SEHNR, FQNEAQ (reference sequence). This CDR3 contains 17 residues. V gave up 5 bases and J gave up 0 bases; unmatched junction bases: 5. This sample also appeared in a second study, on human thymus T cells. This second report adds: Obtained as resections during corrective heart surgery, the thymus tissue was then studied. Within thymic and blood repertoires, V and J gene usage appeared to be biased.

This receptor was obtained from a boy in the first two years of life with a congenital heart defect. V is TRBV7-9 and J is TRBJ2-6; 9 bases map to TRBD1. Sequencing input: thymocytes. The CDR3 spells CASSRDREGSGANVLTF. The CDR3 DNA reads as TGTGCCAGCAGCCGGGACAGGGAAGGCTCTGGGGCCAACGTCCTGACTTTC.